This T cell receptor (beta chain) was identified during a study of Ad26.COV2.S vaccination and SARS-CoV-2 variants. Repertoires were generated with immunoSEQ multiplex PCR, while TCRdb's copy carries only in-frame clones and drops some. The sample records 440,000 or so clones, about nine tenths being singletons. V lost 3 bases and J lost 6; bases outside the gene matches: 12. CDR1 and CDR2 from the germline V gene are MNHNS and SASEGT. This CDR3 region has 16 residues. Overall study results and limits: Possible underestimation of total T cell responses by the TCR breadth and depth analyses was noted.

Treatment given: approximately 18 received Ad26.COV2.S at low or high dose, single or two shots; about 5 received placebo; per-sample allocation not given. Day 63 after the first vaccine or placebo injection was the time point for sampling. Turning to this clone: The antigen remains undetermined.

The receptor was isolated from a person between 18 and 65 years old who received the Ad26.COV2.S COVID-19 vaccine or a placebo. The sequenced sample was peripheral blood, obtained in a trial of Ad26.COV2.S vaccine versus placebo. The rearrangement joins TRBV6-1 to TRBJ2-7; 9 bases agree with TRBD1. This CDR3 reads CASSEIQGAFTREQYF. The CDR3 coding sequence is TGTGCCAGCAGTGAGATACAGGGGGCCTTCACGCGCGAGCAGTACTTC.